The rows below give T cell receptor beta chains drawn from one sample of a study of CD8+CD57+ T cells in acquired aplastic anemia. TCRdb fed the reads into MiXCR, producing one record per CDR3 protein. The profile shows some 150,000 distinct CDR3 sequences, around two fifths of them singletons. The sample comprised sorted CD4+, CD8+, or CD8+CD57+ T cells (not recorded which) from PBMCs. The receptors stem from a human donor in good health, serving as a control. Both conserved end residues are part of each CDR3. A D gene is named only where the DNA matches it firmly. The listing skips clone size in some rows; elsewhere it reads once, few, many or a size class.

size: few; D: TRBD1; V: TRBV10-3; J: TRBJ1-2; DNA: TGTGCCATCAGTGCGACAGGGGCCGACTATGGCTACACCTTC; CDR3: CAISATGADYGYTF
size: few; D: TRBD2; V: TRBV24-1; J: TRBJ2-1; DNA: TGTGCCACCTCACTGGCGGGAGACAATGAGCAGTTCTTC; CDR3: CATSLAGDNEQFF
size: few; D: NA; V: TRBV18; J: TRBJ2-1; DNA: TGTGCCAGCTCACCAGGACAGTTCCCCTACAATGAGCAGTTCTTC; CDR3: CASSPGQFPYNEQFF
size: NA; D: NA; V: TRBV10-3; J: TRBJ1-3; DNA: TGTGCCATCAGTGACCCGGGGGCCGGCGGAAACACCATATATTTT; CDR3: CAISDPGAGGNTIYF
size: many; D: TRBD2; V: TRBV20-1; J: TRBJ2-7; DNA: TGCAGTGCTAGGAGACACCTAGCGGAGACCTACGAGCAGTACTTC; CDR3: CSARRHLAETYEQYF
size: many; D: NA; V: TRBV6-6; J: TRBJ1-4; DNA: TGTGCCAGCAGTGAAGTACCGCGGGAAAAACTGTTTTTT; CDR3: CASSEVPREKLFF
size: NA; D: NA; V: TRBV15; J: TRBJ1-2; DNA: TGTGCCACCAGCCTAACGGGGGGCGATGGCTACACCTTC; CDR3: CATSLTGGDGYTF
size: many; D: NA; V: TRBV12-3/TRBV12-4; J: TRBJ2-7; DNA: TGTGCCAGCAGTTTCCGGGCAGGGAGGAGATACGAGCAGTACTTC; CDR3: CASSFRAGRRYEQYF
size: many; D: NA; V: TRBV19; J: TRBJ1-1; DNA: TGTGCCAGTAGTATTCTACAGGGAAACACTGAAGCTTTCTTT; CDR3: CASSILQGNTEAFF
size: few; D: NA; V: TRBV2; J: TRBJ1-2; DNA: TGTGCCAGCATGTTAGGAGACTATGGCTACACCTTC; CDR3: CASMLGDYGYTF
size: many; D: NA; V: TRBV12-5; J: TRBJ1-2; DNA: TGTGCTAGTGGTCGGGCAGGCCTTTACTATGGCTACACCTTC; CDR3: CASGRAGLYYGYTF
size: NA; D: NA; V: TRBV7-2; J: TRBJ2-3; DNA: TGTGCCAGCAGGTTATATACGCAGTATTTT; CDR3: CASRLYTQYF
size: many; D: NA; V: TRBV29-1; J: TRBJ1-3; DNA: TGCAGCGTTAGGGGTGAAGGGAACACCATATATTTT; CDR3: CSVRGEGNTIYF
size: few; D: NA; V: TRBV5-1; J: TRBJ2-1; DNA: TGCGCCAGCAGCTTGGACGGTGTGGGCAATGAGCAGTTCTTC; CDR3: CASSLDGVGNEQFF
size: NA; D: TRBD1; V: TRBV7-6; J: TRBJ2-7; DNA: TGTGCCAGCAGCCCCCGGACAGGGCTGGACTACGAGCAGTACTTC; CDR3: CASSPRTGLDYEQYF
size: many; D: TRBD1; V: TRBV9; J: TRBJ2-5; DNA: TGTGCCAGCAGCGTAGGGGGACAGGAGACGACCCAGTACTTC; CDR3: CASSVGGQETTQYF
size: NA; D: NA; V: TRBV12-3/TRBV12-4; J: TRBJ2-1; DNA: TGTGCCAGCGAGGCTAACTCCTACAATGAGCAGTTCTTC; CDR3: CASEANSYNEQFF
size: NA; D: TRBD2; V: TRBV3-1; J: TRBJ2-1; DNA: TGTGCCAGCAGCCAAATGGCGGGAGGGCTTGGTGAGCAGTTCTTC; CDR3: CASSQMAGGLGEQFF
size: few; D: NA; V: TRBV6-1; J: TRBJ1-4; DNA: TGTGCCAGCAGGGCCCCCTCTGAAAAACTGTTTTTT; CDR3: CASRAPSEKLFF
size: NA; D: NA; V: TRBV5-1; J: TRBJ2-1; DNA: TGCGCCAGCAGCTTACGTGTTTACAATGAGCAGTTCTTC; CDR3: CASSLRVYNEQFF
size: NA; D: NA; V: TRBV19; J: TRBJ1-2; DNA: TGTGCCAGTAGTATTGGACACGGCTATGGCTACACCTTC; CDR3: CASSIGHGYGYTF
size: NA; D: NA; V: TRBV12-3/TRBV12-4; J: TRBJ2-7; DNA: TGTGCCAGCAGTCCTGGCCTGTTCCCCTACGAGCAGTACTTC; CDR3: CASSPGLFPYEQYF
size: NA; D: NA; V: TRBV5-6; J: TRBJ1-1; DNA: TGTGCCAGCAGCTCTCTCTGGAACACTGAAGCTTTCTTT; CDR3: CASSSLWNTEAFF
size: many; D: NA; V: TRBV2; J: TRBJ1-2; DNA: TGTGCCAGCATCGGAGCTGGCTACACCTTC; CDR3: CASIGAGYTF
size: NA; D: NA; V: TRBV12-3/TRBV12-4; J: TRBJ2-3; DNA: TGTGCCAGCAGTTTAGGTACTACTAGCACAGATACGCAGTATTTT; CDR3: CASSLGTTSTDTQYF
size: NA; D: NA; V: TRBV2; J: TRBJ2-3; DNA: TGTGCCAGCAGTTCCGGGCCCTCCACAGATACGCAGTATTTT; CDR3: CASSSGPSTDTQYF
size: many; D: NA; V: TRBV11-2; J: TRBJ1-2; DNA: TGTGCCAGCAGCTTAGACGGCTATGGCTACACCTTC; CDR3: CASSLDGYGYTF
size: many; D: TRBD1; V: TRBV7-9; J: TRBJ2-5; DNA: TGTGCCAGCAGCTTAGCCTCGGGACAGGGGGGGACCCAGTACTTC; CDR3: CASSLASGQGGTQYF
size: NA; D: NA; V: TRBV10-2; J: TRBJ2-1; DNA: TGCGCCAGCAGGGACCCCTACAATGAGCAGTTCTTC; CDR3: CASRDPYNEQFF
size: many; D: NA; V: TRBV27; J: TRBJ2-7; DNA: TGTGCCAGCAGTTTAAAGGTACCCTCCTACGAGCAGTACTTC; CDR3: CASSLKVPSYEQYF
size: once; D: NA; V: TRBV2; J: TRBJ1-1; DNA: TGTGCCAGCACTGTGGACACTGAAGCTTTCTTT; CDR3: CASTVDTEAFF
size: many; D: NA; V: TRBV12-3/TRBV12-4; J: TRBJ1-5; DNA: TGTGCCAGCAGTTTAAATTTGCATCCCCAGCATTTT; CDR3: CASSLNLHPQHF
size: NA; D: NA; V: TRBV15; J: TRBJ1-2; DNA: TGTGCCACCAGCGACAACTATGGCTACACCTTC; CDR3: CATSDNYGYTF